The rows below give T cell receptor beta chains drawn from one sample of a study of blood T cell repertoires in COVID-19. The method was immunoSEQ multiplex PCR; TCRdb's version includes in-frame clones alone and lacks a portion of them. The data show around 150,000 clones, approximately 88% seen once. Sample: peripheral blood. These receptors were obtained from a woman aged 55-69 years who had recovered from COVID-19. CDR3s include the opening cysteine and the closing phenylalanine or tryptophan. D genes are given only for firm matches. Part of the rows lack a size; the others show once, few, many or a class for expanded clones.

clone size,D gene,J gene,V gene,CDR3 protein,CDR3 DNA
NA,NA,TRBJ1-6,TRBV7-9,CASSLGRPWDSPLHF,TGTGCCAGCAGCTTAGGCAGGCCCTGGGATTCACCCCTCCACTTT
NA,NA,TRBJ1-6,TRBV12-1,CASSFRDRSSYNSPLHF,TGTGCCAGCAGCTTCCGGGACAGAAGCTCCTATAATTCACCCCTCCACTTT
NA,TRBD1,TRBJ1-2,TRBV6-5,CASRDEGQGAYGYTF,TGTGCCAGCAGAGACGAGGGACAGGGTGCCTATGGCTACACCTTC
NA,NA,TRBJ1-6,TRBV25-1,CASGRGSYNSPLHF,TGTGCCAGCGGCCGGGGATCCTATAATTCACCCCTCCACTTT
once,TRBD2,TRBJ2-1,TRBV7-9,CASSLNRGGAPREQFF,TGTGCCAGCAGCCTTAACCGCGGGGGGGCCCCACGAGAGCAGTTCTTC
NA,NA,TRBJ2-1,TRBV5-1,CASTTEGEVDYNEQFF,TGCGCCAGCACCACGGAGGGTGAGGTGGATTACAATGAGCAGTTCTTC
NA,NA,TRBJ1-6,TRBV4-1,CASSQVRGPLFSPLHF,TGCGCCAGCAGCCAAGTAAGGGGCCCTCTGTTTTCACCCCTCCACTTT
once,NA,TRBJ2-7,TRBV6-5,CASRKGDISYEQYF,TGTGCCAGCAGAAAGGGGGACATCTCCTACGAGCAGTACTTC
NA,TRBD1,TRBJ1-3,TRBV7-3,CASSFGQGRPYSGNTIYF,TGTGCCAGCAGCTTCGGACAGGGGAGGCCGTACTCTGGAAACACCATATATTTT
NA,TRBD1,TRBJ2-1,TRBV3-1/TRBV3-2,CASSQWTGYYNEQFF,TGTGCCAGCAGCCAATGGACAGGCTACTACAATGAGCAGTTCTTC
NA,TRBD2,TRBJ2-3,TRBV18,CASSRLGAGGQDTQYF,TGTGCCAGCTCACGACTAGGAGCGGGGGGGCAGGATACGCAGTATTTT
NA,NA,TRBJ1-5,TRBV4-1,CASSQVQGYRGNQPQHF,TGCGCCAGCAGCCAAGTTCAGGGCTACCGGGGCAATCAGCCCCAGCATTTT
NA,TRBD1,TRBJ2-7,TRBV29-1,CSVGTATYEQYF,TGCAGCGTGGGGACAGCAACGTACGAGCAGTACTTC
NA,TRBD2,TRBJ2-5,TRBV10-2,CASSSQTSGVLETQYF,TGCGCCAGCTCCTCCCAGACTAGCGGGGTGTTGGAGACCCAGTACTTC
NA,NA,TRBJ1-6,TRBV7-2,CASSQTRQLNSPLHF,TGTGCCAGCAGCCAAACCCGACAGCTTAATTCACCCCTCCACTTT
NA,NA,TRBJ1-5,TRBV4-1,CASSQEGGISNQPQHF,TGCGCCAGCAGCCAAGAAGGCGGGATTAGCAATCAGCCCCAGCATTTT
NA,TRBD1,TRBJ1-6,TRBV6-5,CASSFDRGNSPLHF,TGTGCCAGCAGTTTCGACAGGGGGAATTCACCCCTCCACTTT